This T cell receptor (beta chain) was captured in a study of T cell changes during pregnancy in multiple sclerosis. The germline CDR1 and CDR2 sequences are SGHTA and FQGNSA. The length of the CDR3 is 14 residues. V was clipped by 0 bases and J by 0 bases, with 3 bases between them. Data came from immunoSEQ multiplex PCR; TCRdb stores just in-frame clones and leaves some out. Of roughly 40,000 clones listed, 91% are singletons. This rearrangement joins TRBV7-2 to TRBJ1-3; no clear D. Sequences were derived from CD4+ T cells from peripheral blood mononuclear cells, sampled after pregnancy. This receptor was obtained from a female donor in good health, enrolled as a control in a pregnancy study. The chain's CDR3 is CASSLAYSGNTIYF. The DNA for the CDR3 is TGTGCCAGCAGCTTAGCGTACTCTGGAAACACCATATATTTT. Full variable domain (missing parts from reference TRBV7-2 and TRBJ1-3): GAGVSQSPSNKVTEKGKDVELRCDPISGHTALYWYRQSLGQGLEFLIYFQGNSAPDKSGLPSDRFSAERTGGSVSTLTIQRTQQEDSAVYLCASSLAYSGNTIYFGEGSWLTVV.